This entry describes one TCR beta chain. This sample is drawn from a study of regulatory T cells in long-lasting Graves disease. V lost 7 bases to trimming and J lost 2 bases, with 15 bases between them. Germline V gene data show CDR1 as SEHNR and CDR2 as FQNEAQ (reference sequence). The CDR3 is made up of 14 amino acids. Documented time point: persistent/refractory GD, antithyroid drugs over 5 years with positive TRAb. The authors made the TCR library using RNA they extracted from PBMCs. Library construction for TCR beta used iRepertoire HTBI primers and Arm-PCR of CDR3 regions. TCRdb independently ran MiXCR on the multiplex PCR reads; one entry per CDR3 protein. The table shows 650,000 to 700,000 distinct CDR3 sequences, with around 30% occurring only once.

This chain connects TRBV7-9 to TRBJ2-7; tentative D call: TRBD2 (5 bases). The receptor's source is a female donor with Graves disease. Specimen: peripheral blood mononuclear cells (PBMCs), collected when the disease was refractory, from a patient treated with antithyroid drugs. CDR3: CASNSVGGAYEQYF. CDR3 DNA: TGTGCCAGCAACTCTGTCGGAGGAGCCTACGAGCAGTACTTC.